The 19 T cell receptor beta chains given below trace back to one sample, sequenced in a study of identical twins. One entry per CDR3 protein results from TCRdb running MiXCR on the 5' RACE reads. This sample has about 690,000 distinct CDR3 sequences, with about 20% found just once. This sample also belongs to another study, concerning T cells expressing NK-cell markers.

Material for sequencing was PBMCs. The receptors were gathered from a woman aged 18-29 years in good health.

The chain joins TRBV6-6 to TRBJ1-2; D not certain. This CDR3 is 13 amino acids long. Germline CDR1 and CDR2: MNHNY and SVGAGI (reference sequence). Between the trimmed V and J ends, which lost 2 bases and 3 bases, there was a span of 7 bases. The CDR3 reads CASSYGADYGYTF. CDR3 bases: TGTGCCAGCAGTTACGGTGCAGACTATGGCTACACCTTC.

This clonotype showed up many times. V is TRBV12-3 or TRBV12-4 and J is TRBJ2-4; D call uncertain. The germline V and J ends were trimmed by 3 bases and 8 bases, with 17 bases remaining between them. The CDR3 loop spans 15 amino acids. The CDR3 bases are TGTGCCAGCAGTTTTGGGGTGGATATCCGCGACATTCAGTACTTC. Translation: CASSFGVDIRDIQYF.

To note about this clonotype: One junction end does not reproduce the germline sequence, and a read error may be involved. This rearrangement joins TRBV9 to TRBJ2-3; D gene uncertain. This CDR3 is built from 13 residues. Germline loops: CDR1 SGDLS, CDR2 YYNGEE. The CDR3 loop is CASSVGNTDTEYF. The CDR3 DNA sequence: TGTGCCAGCAGCGTAGGGAACACAGATACGGAGTATTTT.

This clonotype showed up just a few times. The V gene is TRBV6-2 or TRBV6-3, the J gene TRBJ1-1; 9 bases line up with TRBD1. The CDR3 runs to 13 residues. Germline V gene data show CDR1 as MNHEY and CDR2 as SVGEGT. Trimming at V came to 6 bases and at J to 6 bases, leaving 5 bases not matched to a gene. The CDR3 DNA reads TGTGCCAGCAGGGACAGGGGATTCGCTGAAGCTTTCTTT. Amino acids: CASRDRGFAEAFF.

This clonotype occurred a few times. V and J are TRBV27 and TRBJ1-1; D gene unclear. Trimming left V 8 bases short and J 7 bases short, with 8 bases between. The CDR3 covers 10 residues. Germline lookup yields CDR1 MNHEY and CDR2 SMNVEV (reference sequence). CDR3 sequence (DNA): TGTGCCAGCGGGAGGGTTGAAGCTTTCTTT. It codes for CASGRVEAFF.

There are many counts of this clonotype. V gene TRBV20-1 combines with J gene TRBJ2-7; D is unresolved. This CDR3 is built from 12 residues. The V and J ends lost 1 base and 3 bases respectively, with 7 bases between them. The germline V gene encodes CDR1 DFQATT and CDR2 SNEGSKA (reference sequence). The chain's CDR3 is CSARVLDYEQYF. The CDR3, as DNA: TGCAGTGCTAGAGTCTTGGACTACGAGCAGTACTTC.

This clonotype was counted between two and nine times. This chain links TRBV12-3 or TRBV12-4 with TRBJ1-4; D remains unclear. V dropped 7 bases and J dropped 4 bases, with 16 bases sitting between them. This CDR3 comprises 15 residues. In DNA, the CDR3 is TGTGCCAGCACCCGAGCGGGGAGAGATAATGAAAAACTGTTTTTT. Its translation is CASTRAGRDNEKLFF.

This clonotype was observed a few times. This chain joins TRBV2 and TRBJ2-5; no reliable D call. The germline V and J ends were trimmed by 4 bases and 4 bases, with 7 bases remaining between them. The CDR3 consists of 12 residues. Germline CDR1 SNHLY, CDR2 FYNNEI. The CDR3 nucleotides read TGTGCCAGCAGTGGGCAGGCAGAGACCCAGTACTTC. Amino acid sequence: CASSGQAETQYF.

The CDR3 loop is CASSPGTSEDGQFF. In nucleotides, the CDR3 is TGCGCCAGCAGCCCCGGGACTAGCGAGGATGGGCAGTTCTTC. This sequence joins TRBV5-1 and TRBJ2-1; TRBD2 agrees at 10 bases. From germline, CDR1 is SGHRS and CDR2 YFSETQ. The V segment lost 4 bases and the J segment 12 bases; nucleotides outside the gene matches: 10. CDR3 length: 14 residues.

The chain uses TRBV6-5 and TRBJ1-3; no clear D gene. V was pared by 2 bases and J by 4 bases, with 6 bases between. From germline, CDR1 is MNHEY and CDR2 SVGAGI. The CDR3 is 13 residues long. Here the CDR3 reads CASSYSQGNTIYF. The CDR3 DNA reads as TGTGCCAGCAGTTACAGCCAGGGAAACACCATATATTTT.

This clonotype was observed a single time. J is TRBJ1-1 and V is TRBV19, with D possibly being TRBD1 (6 bases). Germline V gene lookup returns CDR1 LNHDA and CDR2 SQIVND (reference sequence). The CDR3 contains 16 residues. V dropped 0 bases and J dropped 0 bases, with 11 bases sitting between them. The CDR3 loop is CASSIEEDSLNTEAFF. Written as DNA, the CDR3 is TGTGCCAGTAGTATAGAAGAGGACAGCTTGAACACTGAAGCTTTCTTT.

This clonotype was seen a handful of times. The chain links TRBV14 to TRBJ1-5, with D perhaps matching TRBD1 (5 bases). The germline V and J ends were trimmed by 1 base and 7 bases, with 8 bases remaining between them. From germline, CDR1 is SGHDN and CDR2 FVKESK. The CDR3 covers 13 residues. The CDR3 spells CASSQGEGQPQHF. Written as DNA, the CDR3 is TGTGCCAGCAGCCAAGGGGAGGGGCAGCCCCAGCATTTT.

This clonotype was observed a few times. This rearrangement joins TRBV12-3 or TRBV12-4 to TRBJ2-7; the D is unclear. Trimming stripped 6 bases from V and 4 bases from J, with 13 bases between. The CDR3 covers 13 residues. The CDR3 nucleotides are TGTGCCAGCAGCCCGACGTTAGGTTACGAGCAGTACTTC. Translated, it gives CASSPTLGYEQYF.

This clonotype was seen only a few times. The chain uses TRBV5-6 and TRBJ1-1; tentatively, D is TRBD1 (6 bases). This CDR3 has 14 amino acids. V lost 6 bases, J lost 3 bases, and 15 bases lay in between. The germline gives CDR1 SGHDT, CDR2 YYEEEE. Written as DNA, the CDR3 is TGTGCCAGCAAATCCACAGGGAAGTACACTGAAGCTTTCTTT. Encoded protein: CASKSTGKYTEAFF. Full variable domain (outside the CDR3, taken from reference TRBV5-6 and TRBJ1-1): DAGVTQSPTHLIKTRGQQVTLRCSPKSGHDTVSWYQQALGQGPQFIFQYYEEEERQRGNFPDRFSGHQFPNYSSELNVNALLLGDSALYLCASKSTGKYTEAFFGQGTRLTVV.

Concerning this clonotype: This may stem from a read error, because a much larger clone lies one nucleotide away. The genes are TRBV2 and TRBJ2-1; possible D gene TRBD2, 5 bases. Germline V gene data show CDR1 as SNHLY and CDR2 as FYNNEI. The CDR3 is 17 residues long. Trimming left V 3 bases short and J 7 bases short, with 22 bases between. The CDR3 nucleotides read TGTGCCAGCAGTGATCAACTTTTCAGGACTCCCGGTAATGAGCAGTTCTTC. Its protein is CASSDQLFRTPGNEQFF. Full variable domain (outside the CDR3, taken from reference TRBV2 and TRBJ2-1): EPEVTQTPSHQVTQMGQEVILRCVPISNHLYFYWYRQILGQKVEFLVSFYNNEISEKSEIFDDQFSVERPDGSNFTLKIRSTKLEDSAMYFCASSDQLFRTPGNEQFFGPGTRLTVL.

V and J are TRBV29-1 and TRBJ2-1; 8 nucleotides agree with TRBD2. The V and J ends lost 3 bases and 2 bases, in that order; junction bases with no gene match: 9. The length of the CDR3 is 16 residues. In germline, CDR1 is SQVTM, CDR2 ANQGSEA. CDR3 protein: CSVERSLSGAYNEQFF. CDR3 in DNA: TGCAGCGTTGAGAGATCCCTTAGCGGGGCCTACAATGAGCAGTTCTTC.

This clonotype was seen a handful of times. V usage is TRBV10-3 and J usage is TRBJ1-1; unclear D gene. Germline V gene lookup returns CDR1 ENHRY and CDR2 SYGVKD. The CDR3 totals 14 residues. The ends were cut back, 1 base at V and 0 bases at J, with 6 bases in the middle. This chain's CDR3 is CAISEFGLNTEAFF. CDR3 DNA sequence: TGTGCCATCAGTGAGTTCGGACTGAACACTGAAGCTTTCTTT.

The CDR3 loop reads CASSQSSVGETQYF. The CDR3, as DNA: TGTGCCAGCAGCCAATCCTCGGTGGGGGAGACCCAGTACTTC. The V gene is TRBV12-3 or TRBV12-4, the J gene TRBJ2-5; D is undetermined. The CDR3 sequence is 14 residues long. V was shortened by 6 bases and J by 5 bases, with 16 bases between the two germline ends.

This clonotype was picked up a small number of times. The chain has TRBV7-2 and TRBJ2-2, with D perhaps given as TRBD1 or TRBD2 (6 bases each). The CDR3 consists of 16 residues. With 5 bases removed from V and 5 bases from J, the gap between germline ends came to 18 bases. CDR1 is SGHTA, CDR2 FQGNSA, per germline. This CDR3 reads CASSLLRGRLTGELFF. The CDR3 DNA follows: TGTGCCAGCAGCCTCCTTAGGGGGAGGTTAACCGGGGAGCTGTTTTTT.